This record looks at one T cell receptor (beta chain) sequence and its context. Its antigen is currently unknown. The data were obtained in a study of T cell responses to AZD1222 COVID-19 vaccine. Study-wide findings and caveats: Repertoire sampling was restricted to post-peak T cell response timepoints.

Germline V lookup: CDR1 SGHRS, CDR2 YFSETQ. Germline trimming cut 6 bases from V and 1 base from J; bases unmatched to any gene: 8. There are 15 residues in the CDR3. The protocol was immunoSEQ multiplex PCR, while the TCRdb copy is restricted to in-frame clones and leaves out a portion. This repertoire shows 110,000 to 150,000 clones, around 90% found once; its top ten account for 2.5% to 3.5%. The chain couples TRBV5-1 to TRBJ1-1, with 8 bases matching TRBD1. This TCR was sampled from an adult who received the AZD1222 COVID-19 vaccine. Sequenced material: peripheral blood, taken 28 days after the second AZD1222 dose. The CDR3 protein is CASTSQGVGNTEAFF. The CDR3, as DNA: TGCGCCAGCACCTCACAGGGGGTAGGGAACACTGAAGCTTTCTTT.